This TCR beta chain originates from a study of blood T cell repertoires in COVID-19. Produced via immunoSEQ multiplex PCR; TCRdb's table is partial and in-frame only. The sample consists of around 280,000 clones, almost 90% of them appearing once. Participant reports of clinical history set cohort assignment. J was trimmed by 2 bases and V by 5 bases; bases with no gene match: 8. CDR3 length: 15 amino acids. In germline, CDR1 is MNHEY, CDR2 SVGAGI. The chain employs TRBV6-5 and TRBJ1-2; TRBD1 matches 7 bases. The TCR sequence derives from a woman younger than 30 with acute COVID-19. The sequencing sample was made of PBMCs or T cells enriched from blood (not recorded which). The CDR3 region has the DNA TGTGCCAGCAGTCGGTTCACAGGGGACAACTATGGCTACACCTTC. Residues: CASSRFTGDNYGYTF.